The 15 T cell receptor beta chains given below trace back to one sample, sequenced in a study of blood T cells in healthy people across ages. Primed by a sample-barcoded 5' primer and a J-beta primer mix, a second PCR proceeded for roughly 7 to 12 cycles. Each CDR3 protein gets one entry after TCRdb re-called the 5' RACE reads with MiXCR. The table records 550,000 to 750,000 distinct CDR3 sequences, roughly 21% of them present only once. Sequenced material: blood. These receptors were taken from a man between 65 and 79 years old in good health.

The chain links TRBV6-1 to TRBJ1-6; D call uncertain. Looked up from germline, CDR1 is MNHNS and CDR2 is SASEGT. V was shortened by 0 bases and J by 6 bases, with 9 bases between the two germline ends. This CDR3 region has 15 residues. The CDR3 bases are TGTGCCAGCAGTGAAGCAGGGATGGGTAATTCACCCCTCCACTTT. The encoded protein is CASSEAGMGNSPLHF.

The CDR3 loop is CASSLGGGQYNEQFF. The CDR3 DNA reads TGCGCCAGCAGCTTGGGGGGAGGCCAGTACAATGAGCAGTTCTTC. V gene TRBV5-1 combines with J gene TRBJ2-1, with a possible D match to TRBD2 (6 bases). Germline CDR1 is SGHRS and CDR2 is YFSETQ. This CDR3 comprises 15 residues. Trimming removed 0 bases at V and 4 bases at J, with 11 bases between.

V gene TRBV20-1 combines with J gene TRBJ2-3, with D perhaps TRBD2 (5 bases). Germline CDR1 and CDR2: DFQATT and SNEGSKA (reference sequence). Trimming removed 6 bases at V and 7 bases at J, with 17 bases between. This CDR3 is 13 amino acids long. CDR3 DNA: TGCAGTGCGGGCAGCGGTCAAGAATATACGCAGTATTTT. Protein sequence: CSAGSGQEYTQYF.

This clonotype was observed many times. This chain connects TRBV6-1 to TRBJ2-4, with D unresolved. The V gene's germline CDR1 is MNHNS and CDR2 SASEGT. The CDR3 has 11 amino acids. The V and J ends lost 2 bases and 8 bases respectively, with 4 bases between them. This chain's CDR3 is CASSETDIQYF. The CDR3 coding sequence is TGTGCCAGCAGTGAAACCGACATTCAGTACTTC.

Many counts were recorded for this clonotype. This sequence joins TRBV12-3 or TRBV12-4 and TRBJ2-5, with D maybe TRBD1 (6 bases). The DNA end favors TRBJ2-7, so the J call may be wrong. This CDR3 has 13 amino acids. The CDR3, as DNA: TGTGCCAGCAGTCCAGGACAGACCTACGAGCAGTACTTC. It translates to CASSPGQTYEQYF.

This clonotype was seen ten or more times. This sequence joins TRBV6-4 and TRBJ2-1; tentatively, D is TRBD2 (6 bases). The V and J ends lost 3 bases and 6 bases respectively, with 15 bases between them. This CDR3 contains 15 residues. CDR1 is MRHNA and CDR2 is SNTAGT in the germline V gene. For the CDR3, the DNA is TGTGCCAGCAGTGAGGCCGGGGGTAGCGGCAATGAGCAGTTCTTC. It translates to CASSEAGGSGNEQFF.

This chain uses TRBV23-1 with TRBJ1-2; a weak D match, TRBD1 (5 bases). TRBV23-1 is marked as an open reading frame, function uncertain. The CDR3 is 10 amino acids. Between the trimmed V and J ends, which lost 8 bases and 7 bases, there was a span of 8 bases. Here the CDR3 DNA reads TGCGCCAGCGGGGACGGTGGCTACACCTTC. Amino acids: CASGDGGYTF.

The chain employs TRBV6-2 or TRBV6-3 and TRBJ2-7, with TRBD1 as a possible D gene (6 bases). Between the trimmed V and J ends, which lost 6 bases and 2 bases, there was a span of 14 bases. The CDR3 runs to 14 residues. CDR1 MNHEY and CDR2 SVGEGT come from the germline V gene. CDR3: CASRLTGPPYEQYF. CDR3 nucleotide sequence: TGTGCCAGCAGATTGACAGGTCCCCCCTACGAGCAGTACTTC.

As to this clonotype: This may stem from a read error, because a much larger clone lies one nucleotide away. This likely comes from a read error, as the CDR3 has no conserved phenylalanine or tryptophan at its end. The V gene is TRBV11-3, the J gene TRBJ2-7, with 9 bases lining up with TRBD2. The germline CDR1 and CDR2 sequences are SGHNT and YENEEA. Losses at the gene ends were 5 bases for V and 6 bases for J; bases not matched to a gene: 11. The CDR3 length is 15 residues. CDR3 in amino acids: CASSKNSGSRSEQYS. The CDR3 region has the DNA TGTGCCAGCAGCAAGAATAGCGGGAGTCGCTCCGAGCAGTACTCC.

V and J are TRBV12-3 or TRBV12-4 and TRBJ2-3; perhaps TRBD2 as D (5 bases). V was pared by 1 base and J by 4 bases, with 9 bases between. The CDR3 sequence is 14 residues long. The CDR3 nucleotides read TGTGCCAGCAGTTTAGGGCAAGCGGCAGATACGCAGTATTTT. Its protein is CASSLGQAADTQYF.

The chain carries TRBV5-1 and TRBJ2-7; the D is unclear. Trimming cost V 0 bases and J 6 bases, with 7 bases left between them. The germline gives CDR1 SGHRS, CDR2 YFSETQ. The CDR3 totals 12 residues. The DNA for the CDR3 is TGCGCCAGCAGCTTGGTACCTTTCGAGCAGTACTTC. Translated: CASSLVPFEQYF.

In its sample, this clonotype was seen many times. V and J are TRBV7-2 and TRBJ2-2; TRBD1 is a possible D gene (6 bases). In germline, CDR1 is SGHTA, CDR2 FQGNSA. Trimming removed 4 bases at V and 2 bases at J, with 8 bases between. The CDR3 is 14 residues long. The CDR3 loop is CASSWGQNTGELFF. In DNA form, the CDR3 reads TGTGCCAGCAGCTGGGGACAAAACACCGGGGAGCTGTTTTTT.

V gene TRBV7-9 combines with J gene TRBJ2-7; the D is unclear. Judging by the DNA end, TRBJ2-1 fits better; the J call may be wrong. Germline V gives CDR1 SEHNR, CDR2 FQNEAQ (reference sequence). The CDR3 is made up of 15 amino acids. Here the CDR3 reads CASSFGPVSGHEQFF. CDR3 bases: TGTGCCAGCAGCTTCGGACCCGTAAGTGGGCATGAGCAGTTCTTC.

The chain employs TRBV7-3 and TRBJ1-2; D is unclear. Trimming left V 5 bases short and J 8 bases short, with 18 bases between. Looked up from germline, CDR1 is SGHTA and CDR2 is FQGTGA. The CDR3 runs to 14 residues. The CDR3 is CASSPNPGIGGYTF. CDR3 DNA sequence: TGTGCCAGCAGCCCGAATCCAGGAATTGGGGGCTACACCTTC.

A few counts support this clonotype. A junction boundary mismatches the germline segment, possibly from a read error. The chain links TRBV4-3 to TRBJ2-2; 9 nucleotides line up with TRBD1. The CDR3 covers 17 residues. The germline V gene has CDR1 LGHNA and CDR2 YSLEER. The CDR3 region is CASGQEEGQGNTGELFF. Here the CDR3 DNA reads TGCGCCAGCGGCCAAGAAGAGGGACAGGGTAACACCGGGGAGCTGTTTTTT.